This T cell receptor beta chain is drawn from a study of T cells in Graves' hyperthyroidism and ophthalmopathy (dated by TCRdb to between 2018 and 2021). Regarding the study in general: Peripheral blood samples were taken at the time of initial diagnosis, prior to any treatment. After blood sampling, hyperthyroidism patients were treated with methimazole at a starting dose of 30 mg daily, and ophthalmopathy patients were treated with high-dose intravenous methylprednisolone. Thyroid tissue and blood T-cell repertoires from six Graves' hyperthyroidism patients were also compared in the study. The paper describes TCR Vbeta CDR3 sequencing of fewer than 150 peripheral blood samples, made up of 43 ophthalmopathy patients, some 80 hyperthyroidism patients and 17 progressor patients. For training and testing, the 110 or so patients in the discovery cohort were randomly divided in a 7:3 ratio. Whether ophthalmopathy could be predicted prospectively was tested in an independent validation cohort made up of roughly 19 hyperthyroidism patients plus 17 patients who later progressed to ophthalmopathy. To identify TCR V-J signatures that set the groups apart, the researchers used a discovery cohort of 100 patients, made up of around 40 with Graves' ophthalmopathy and about 60 with stable Graves' hyperthyroidism.

This clonotype was detected ten times or more. The antigen this receptor binds is unknown. Base qualities are missing; no much larger clone stands one base away. TCR beta CDR3 regions were amplified from RNA transcripts. The first round of RT-PCR for the TCR CDR3 was performed with the HTBI primer set and the Qiagen OneStep RT-PCR kit. The libraries were constructed in a second round of multiplex PCR and then size-selected and purified. Libraries were sequenced paired-end with 100 bp reads on an Illumina HiSeq2000. On the authors' methods: SOAPnuke was used to process the raw data, throwing out any read that contained adapters or uncalled bases, had a mean Phred below 15, or lacked an exact constant-primer or identifier match. COPE v1.2.5 was used to merge the high-quality paired reads, and each unique nucleotide sequence was defined as a clonotype. MiTCR v1.1 was used to align clonotypes to the IMGT TRBV, TRBD and TRBJ reference segments. Analysis was restricted to V-J combinations with a frequency above 0.0001, which covered roughly 99% of repertoires. A TCS score was defined as the ratio of F50 (clonal expansion) to E x V (chaos), with BLOSUM62-based TCRdist applied between CDR3 peptides within each V-J. Welch's t-statistics and random forest reduced around 550 V-J features to around 14, which were used in a naive Bayes classifier (R e1071). TCRdb reanalyzed the raw reads on its own, using fastp at Q25 for trimming and MiXCR for clone calling, and kept in-frame beta chains. Each entry merges the rows of one CDR3 protein and shows their most common DNA and genes. The V and J calls shown here were made by TCRdb, not taken from the authors' results. The sample table shows roughly 500,000 distinct CDR3 sequences, and roughly 13% are seen once. The ten biggest clones cover under 7% of the sample.

Overall study outcomes, separate from this receptor: No statistical method was used to set the sample size in advance, and investigators knew the group allocation. A model built on a 13 V-J signature distinguished ophthalmopathy from stable hyperthyroidism, reaching over 85% sensitivity and approximately 83% specificity in cross-validation and 80%/75% in testing. Blood samples also contained most of the expanded thyroid clonotypes (frequency above 0.001), which suggests that blood repertoires may reflect thyroid immune responses. In validation, the model predicted progression to ophthalmopathy a median of around 6.5 months before onset, with approximately 70% sensitivity and roughly 77% specificity.

Hyperthyroidism patients were newly diagnosed, with disease duration under 2 months, and aged 18 to 65 years. Patients with uncontrolled infections, other autoimmune diseases, pregnancy or lactation were excluded. Diagnoses were based on clinical symptoms, serum thyroxine and TRAb, thyroid ultrasound and orbital computed tomography. For progressor patients, blood was drawn at the first diagnosis of hyperthyroidism, before any ophthalmopathy symptoms had appeared. PBMCs were isolated from 7.5 to 10 ml of fresh peripheral blood by Ficoll-Paque density gradient centrifugation. Patients classed as progressors first received a Graves' hyperthyroidism diagnosis and then went on to develop ophthalmopathy during follow-up. Total RNA was extracted with Trizol reagent, and quality was checked on an Agilent 2100 Bioanalyzer. Sequenced material: blood. This sequence originates from a woman aged 25 to 45 with Graves' hyperthyroidism that later progressed to Graves' ophthalmopathy.

The DNA is as follows: TGTGCCAGCAGTTTTTCCCGGGACAGAGTTGGCTACACCTTC. This codes for CASSFSRDRVGYTF. The chain is assembled from TRBV28 and TRBJ1-2; 7 nucleotides in the junction match TRBD1. V has 3 bases trimmed and J has 7 bases trimmed; junction bases matching no gene number 8. The CDR3 covers 14 residues, taking in both the cysteine and the phenylalanine. Only the CDR3 part of the read is kept: 42 bases, read in frame from the first base. CDR1 and CDR2 were assigned from the germline V gene as MDHEN and SYDVKM.